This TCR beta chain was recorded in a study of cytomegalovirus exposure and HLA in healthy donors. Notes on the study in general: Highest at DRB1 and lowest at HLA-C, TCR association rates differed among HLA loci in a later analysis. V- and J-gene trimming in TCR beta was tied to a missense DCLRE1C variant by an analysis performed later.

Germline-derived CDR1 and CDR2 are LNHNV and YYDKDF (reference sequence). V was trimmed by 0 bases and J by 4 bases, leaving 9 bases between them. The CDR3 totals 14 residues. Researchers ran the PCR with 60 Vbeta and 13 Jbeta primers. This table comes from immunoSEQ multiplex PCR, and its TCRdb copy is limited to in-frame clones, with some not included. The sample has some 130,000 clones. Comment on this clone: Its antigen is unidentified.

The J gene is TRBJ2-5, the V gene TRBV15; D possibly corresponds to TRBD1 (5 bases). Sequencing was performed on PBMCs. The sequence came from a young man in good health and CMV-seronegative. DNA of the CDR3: TGTGCCACCAGCAGAGATAGGGGTACAGAGACCCAGTACTTC. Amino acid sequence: CATSRDRGTETQYF.